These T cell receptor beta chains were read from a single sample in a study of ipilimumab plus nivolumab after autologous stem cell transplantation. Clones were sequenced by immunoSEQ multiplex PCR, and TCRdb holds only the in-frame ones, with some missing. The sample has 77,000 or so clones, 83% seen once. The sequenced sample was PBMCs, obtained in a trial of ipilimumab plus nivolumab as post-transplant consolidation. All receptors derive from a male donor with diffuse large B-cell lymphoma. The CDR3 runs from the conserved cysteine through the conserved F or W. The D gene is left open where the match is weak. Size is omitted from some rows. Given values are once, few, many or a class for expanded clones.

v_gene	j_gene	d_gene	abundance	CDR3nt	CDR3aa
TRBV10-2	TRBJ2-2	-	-	TGCGCCAGCAGTGAAGGAGGCCCCCAGATCACCGGGGAGCTGTTTTTT	CASSEGGPQITGELFF
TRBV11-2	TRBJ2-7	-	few	TGTGCCAGCAGCTTGAATCGGTGGTTCTACGAGCAGTACTTC	CASSLNRWFYEQYF
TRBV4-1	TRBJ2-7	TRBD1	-	TGCGCCAGCAGCAACCCCGGGACAGGTAGCTCCTACGAGCAGTACTTC	CASSNPGTGSSYEQYF
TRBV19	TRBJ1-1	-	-	TGTGCCACCGGAGAGGAGACTGAAGCTTTCTTT	CATGEETEAFF
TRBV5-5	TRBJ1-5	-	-	TGTGCCAGCAGCGTGACCGGGAGTAGCAATCAGCCCCAGCATTTT	CASSVTGSSNQPQHF
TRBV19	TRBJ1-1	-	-	TGTGCCAGTAGTATTCCAAGGGAGAACACTGAAGCTTTCTTT	CASSIPRENTEAFF
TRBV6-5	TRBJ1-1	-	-	TGTGCCAGCAGTTCACGGTTTGAAGCTTTCTTT	CASSSRFEAFF
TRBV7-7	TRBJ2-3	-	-	TGTGCCAGCAGCTTGGACAGAAGAGATACGCAGTATTTT	CASSLDRRDTQYF
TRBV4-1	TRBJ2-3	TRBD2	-	TGCGCCAGCAGCCAAGTGGGACTATACACAGATACGCAGTATTTT	CASSQVGLYTDTQYF
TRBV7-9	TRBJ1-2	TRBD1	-	TGTGCCAGCAGATTTACAGGGGGCGATAACTATGGCTACACCTTC	CASRFTGGDNYGYTF
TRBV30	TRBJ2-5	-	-	TGTGCCTGGAGGCCCATAGGGGAGACCCAGTACTTC	CAWRPIGETQYF
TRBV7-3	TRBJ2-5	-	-	TGTGCCAGCAGCGTTTTACCGGCCGGGACCCAGTACTTC	CASSVLPAGTQYF
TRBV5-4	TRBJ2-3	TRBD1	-	TGTGCCAGCAGCCCAGAACCAGACAGGGGAGGAGATACGCAGTATTTT	CASSPEPDRGGDTQYF
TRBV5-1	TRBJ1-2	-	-	TGCGCCAGCAGCTTTCGCCGGGATCGAGACTACACCTTC	CASSFRRDRDYTF
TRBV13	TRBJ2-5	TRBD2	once	TGTGCCAGCAGCTTAACTTACGGAAGGACTAGCGGGGGGATCCAAGAGACCCAGTACTTC	CASSLTYGRTSGGIQETQYF
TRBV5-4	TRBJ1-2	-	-	TGTGCCAGCAGGGCGGCCGGGACCTACTATGGCTACACCTTC	CASRAAGTYYGYTF
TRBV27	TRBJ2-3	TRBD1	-	TGTGCCACGGCCGATCCTACAGGGGCTACAGATACGCAGTATTTT	CATADPTGATDTQYF
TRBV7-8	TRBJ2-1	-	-	TGTGCCAGCAGCCGTGACCCGAGGGTGTACAATGAGCAGTTCTTC	CASSRDPRVYNEQFF
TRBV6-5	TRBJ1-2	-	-	TGTGCCAGCAGTTACTCCTTATTAGCTAACTATGGCTACACCTTC	CASSYSLLANYGYTF
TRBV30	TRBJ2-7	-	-	TGTGCCTGGAGTTCTTCGGGGGGCCCTATTTCCGAGCAGTACTTC	CAWSSSGGPISEQYF
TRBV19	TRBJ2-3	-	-	TGTGCCAGTAGCCCTCAGCAGGATACGCAGTATTTT	CASSPQQDTQYF
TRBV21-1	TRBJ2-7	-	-	TGTGCCAGCTCCCAAGGTTCAGTAAAGCCCGACGAGCAGTACTTC	CASSQGSVKPDEQYF
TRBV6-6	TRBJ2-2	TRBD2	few	TGTGCCAGCACGGAGCGGGGGAACACCGGGGAGCTGTTTTTT	CASTERGNTGELFF
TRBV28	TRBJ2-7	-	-	TGTGCCAGCAGCCCGGTGGGGGCCACCTACGAGCAGTACTTC	CASSPVGATYEQYF
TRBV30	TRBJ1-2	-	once	TGTGCCTGGAGTGTAAATAGGGTCAGGGGCTACACCTTC	CAWSVNRVRGYTF
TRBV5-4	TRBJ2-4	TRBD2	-	TGTGCCAGCAGTATAGCGGGCGCCAAAAACATTCAGTACTTC	CASSIAGAKNIQYF
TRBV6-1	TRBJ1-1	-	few	TGTGCCAGCAGTGCTAACACTGAAGCTTTCTTT	CASSANTEAFF
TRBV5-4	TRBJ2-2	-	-	TGTGCCAGCAGCCCATCCCCGGGACCGAGGGATACCGGGGAGCTGTTTTTT	CASSPSPGPRDTGELFF
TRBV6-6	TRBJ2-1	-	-	TGTGCCAGCAGTTCCTTCAGGAGGGGAAGCAATGAGCAGTTCTTC	CASSSFRRGSNEQFF
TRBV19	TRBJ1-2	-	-	TGTGCCAGTAACCCCCCCGGGGGACAACCAATCTTC	CASNPPGGQPIF
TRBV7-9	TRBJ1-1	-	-	TGTGCCAGCACCCGAGGGGGGATGAACACTGAAGCTTTCTTT	CASTRGGMNTEAFF
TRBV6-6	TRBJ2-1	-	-	TGTGCCAGCAGTTATGAAGGGGGGGGCATCAATGAGCAGTTCTTC	CASSYEGGGINEQFF
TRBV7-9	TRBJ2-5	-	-	TGTGCCAGCAGCTTAAGGCTAAACCAAGAGACCCAGTACTTC	CASSLRLNQETQYF
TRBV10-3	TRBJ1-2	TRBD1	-	TGTGCCATCAGTGAGTCCCGACAGGGGAGAGGCTACACCTTC	CAISESRQGRGYTF
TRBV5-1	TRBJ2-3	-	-	TGCGCCAGCAGTGCCTTGGACACCCGCACAGATACGCAGTATTTT	CASSALDTRTDTQYF
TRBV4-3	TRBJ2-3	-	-	TGCGCCAGCAGCCAAAGTGGGTCAGATACGCAGTATTTT	CASSQSGSDTQYF
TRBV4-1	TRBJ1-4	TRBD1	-	TGCGCCAGCAGCCAAGGGTGGGGACAGGGGAGAGAAAAACTGTTTTTT	CASSQGWGQGREKLFF
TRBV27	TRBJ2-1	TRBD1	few	TGTGCCAGCAGACCCACCGGACAGGGACTCTTC	CASRPTGQGLF
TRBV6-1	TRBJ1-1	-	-	TGTGCCAGCAGTGACGGCGGCGGAGCTTTCTTT	CASSDGGGAFF
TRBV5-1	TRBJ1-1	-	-	TGCGCCAGCAGCTTGGGACAGAGGACTGAAGCTTTCTTT	CASSLGQRTEAFF
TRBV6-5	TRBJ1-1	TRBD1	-	TGTGCCAGCATTGACCGGCAGGGACAGAGGGTTGAAGCTTTCTTT	CASIDRQGQRVEAFF
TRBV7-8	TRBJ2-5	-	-	TGTGCCAGCAGCCCGCTGTCCACCCAGTACTTC	CASSPLSTQYF
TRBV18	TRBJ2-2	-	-	TGTGCCAGCTCAGCAAGCCCGGGGGACTCCAACACCGGGGAGCTGTTTTTT	CASSASPGDSNTGELFF
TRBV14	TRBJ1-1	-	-	TGTGCCAGCAGCCCTTTCGGGGGGTTGGAAGCTTTCTTT	CASSPFGGLEAFF
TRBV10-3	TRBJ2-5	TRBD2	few	TGTGCCACCGCGGGGGGCGAGGAGACCCAGTACTTC	CATAGGEETQYF
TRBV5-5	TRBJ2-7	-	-	TGTGCCAGCAGCTTGGCGTACTCCTACGAGCAGTACTTC	CASSLAYSYEQYF
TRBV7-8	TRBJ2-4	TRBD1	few	TGTGCCAGCAGCTTAGCATACACAGGGGGCGCGTTGGCCATTCAGTACTTC	CASSLAYTGGALAIQYF
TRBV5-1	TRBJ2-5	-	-	TGCGCCAGCAGCGGGTTGCGGGAACTAGGGGAGAGTGATGGAGAGACCCAGTACTTC	CASSGLRELGESDGETQYF
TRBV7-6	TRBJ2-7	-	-	TGTGCCAGCAGCTCAACGACGGCCCCCCACGAGCAGTACTTC	CASSSTTAPHEQYF
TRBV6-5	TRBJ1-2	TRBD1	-	TGTGCCAGCAGTATAGACAGGGAAATGGGTGGCTACACCTTC	CASSIDREMGGYTF
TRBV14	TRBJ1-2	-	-	TGTGCCAGCAGCCAACAGATTGACTATGGCTACACCTTC	CASSQQIDYGYTF
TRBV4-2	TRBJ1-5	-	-	TGTGCCAGCAGCCCCGGTACAGGGAGCCAGCCCCAGCATTTT	CASSPGTGSQPQHF
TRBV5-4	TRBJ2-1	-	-	TGTGCCAGCAGCCCCCCAACGGGCCGTGGCAATGAGCAGTTCTTC	CASSPPTGRGNEQFF
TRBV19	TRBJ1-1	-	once	TGTGCCAGTACCTCGGGTGGCCGGACGATAGAAGCTTTCTTT	CASTSGGRTIEAFF
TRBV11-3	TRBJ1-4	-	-	TGTGCCAGCAGCCCAAGATGGGACGGAAATGAAAAACTGTTTTTT	CASSPRWDGNEKLFF
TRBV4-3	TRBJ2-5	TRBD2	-	TGCGCCAGCAGCCTTAGCGGGGGGGCATTGGAGACCCAGTACTTC	CASSLSGGALETQYF
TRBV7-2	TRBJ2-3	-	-	TGTGCCAGCAGCTGGGAGGCGGATACGCAGTATTTT	CASSWEADTQYF